The sequence of this T cell receptor (beta chain) was determined in a study of T cell responses to AZD1222 COVID-19 vaccine. Overall study: Pooling covered second doses at about 4 or about 12 weeks. Findings and limits, study-wide: The donor group comprised mostly white British people and more females; the analysis possibly underestimated clonal diversity.

TCRdb's table, derived via immunoSEQ multiplex PCR, lists solely in-frame clones and lacks some. Among around 190,000 clones listed, about 91% were seen once. Note on this clone: Its specificity is unknown.

The sequence was obtained from an adult in good health. The material was peripheral blood, obtained on day 0 of AZD1222 vaccination.

The CDR3: CASTLEAIQYF. In nucleotides, the CDR3 is TGTGCCAGCACACTAGAGGCCATTCAGTACTTC. J is TRBJ2-4 and V is TRBV2; TRBD2 might be the D (5 bases). Germline V gene data show CDR1 as SNHLY and CDR2 as FYNNEI. V was pared by 7 bases and J by 9 bases, with 10 bases between. The CDR3 extends over 11 amino acids. The variable domain in full, completed from reference TRBV2 and TRBJ2-4, reads EPEVTQTPSHQVTQMGQEVILRCVPISNHLYFYWYRQILGQKVEFLVSFYNNEISEKSEIFDDQFSVERPDGSNFTLKIRSTKLEDSAMYFCASTLEAIQYFGAGTRLSVL.